The next 6 T cell receptor beta chains were all read from a single sample in a study of shared clonotypes between healthy human individuals. Only CD45RO-negative cells positively selected for CCR7 counted as naive CD8 cells, so terminally differentiated effector memory CD45RA+ cells were excluded. Here immunoSEQ multiplex PCR was the method, and the copy in TCRdb shows in-frame clones only, minus some. Among millions of clones listed, 85% to 95% were seen once. The source material was naive CD8+ T cells sorted from blood. The receptors come from a young man in good health.

This clone was detected only once. This chain connects TRBV28 to TRBJ1-4; D gene unclear. There are 21 residues in the CDR3. Trimming shortened V by 3 bases and J by 2 bases, and 28 bases separated the two germline ends. Germline CDR1 and CDR2: MDHEN and SYDVKM. This chain's CDR3 is CASSLDREGLAFRGTNEKLFF. The DNA for the CDR3 is TGTGCCAGCAGTTTGGATAGGGAAGGACTGGCGTTTAGAGGGACTAATGAAAAACTGTTTTTT.

This rearrangement joins TRBV7-9 to TRBJ2-5; D not certain. The CDR3 contains 15 residues. Trimming pared 1 base from V and 2 bases from J, leaving 11 bases between. Germline V gene data show CDR1 as SEHNR and CDR2 as FQNEAQ (reference sequence). CDR3 amino acids: CASSLEGPRQETQYF. In DNA, the CDR3 is TGTGCCAGCAGCTTAGAAGGACCGCGTCAAGAGACCCAGTACTTC.

This chain joins TRBV15 and TRBJ2-1; tentatively, D is TRBD1 or TRBD2 (5 bases each). Per the germline V gene, CDR1 is LNHNV and CDR2 is YYDKDF (reference sequence). CDR3 size: 15 residues. The ends were cut back, 0 bases at V and 4 bases at J, with 10 bases in the middle. The CDR3 protein is CATSRDGDVYNEQFF. The DNA for the CDR3 is TGTGCCACCAGCAGAGATGGGGACGTTTACAATGAGCAGTTCTTC.

The chain links TRBV13 to TRBJ2-7; TRBD1 aligns across 10 bases. The CDR3 has 15 residues. The V segment lost 6 bases and the J segment 4 bases; nucleotides outside the gene matches: 9. In germline, CDR1 is PRHDT, CDR2 FYEKMQ (reference sequence). The CDR3, as DNA: TGTGCCAGCAGACCGACCGGGACAGGGGATTACGAGCAGTACTTC. It is translated as CASRPTGTGDYEQYF.

The CDR3 loop reads CAISVGAGGASGSGEQFF. CDR3 coding DNA: TGTGCCATCAGTGTTGGGGCAGGGGGCGCATCCGGATCAGGGGAGCAGTTCTTC. This rearrangement joins TRBV10-3 to TRBJ2-1; 8 bases agree with TRBD1. The CDR3 runs to 18 residues. The V and J ends lost 4 bases and 10 bases, in that order; junction bases with no gene match: 21. The germline gives CDR1 ENHRY, CDR2 SYGVKD.

The rearrangement joins TRBV13 to TRBJ2-5, with 11 bases identical to TRBD1. The CDR3 loop spans 15 amino acids. After removal of 5 bases from V and 5 bases from J, the junction contained 7 bases not matched to a gene. CDR1 is PRHDT, CDR2 FYEKMQ, per germline (reference sequence). The CDR3 nucleotides are TGTGCCAGCAGCACCTGGACAGGGGGCGCGGAGACCCAGTACTTC. It codes for CASSTWTGGAETQYF.